This record looks at one TCR beta chain sequence and its context. The entry originates in a study of blood T cell repertoires in COVID-19. The V gene lost 10 bases and the J gene lost 3 bases, with 13 bases spanning the gap. Germline loops: CDR1 MNHEY, CDR2 SMNVEV (reference sequence). The CDR3 totals 13 residues. TCRdb's copy holds only in-frame clones and misses some; the assay was immunoSEQ multiplex PCR. Of approximately 240,000 clones listed, nearly 90% are singletons. The receptor comes from a woman aged 18-29 years who had recovered from COVID-19. The sample comprised peripheral blood. This rearrangement joins TRBV27 to TRBJ2-1; D gene unclear. The CDR3 here is CAISTARYNEQFF. The DNA for the CDR3 is TGTGCCATCAGCACAGCCCGCTACAATGAGCAGTTCTTC.